The T cell receptor beta chain under discussion was sequenced for a study of cytomegalovirus exposure and HLA in healthy donors. The PCR ran on 60 Vbeta and 13 Jbeta primers. Measured with immunoSEQ multiplex PCR; TCRdb has only the in-frame clones, and not every one. The data contain more than 110,000 clones, roughly 80% of them singletons. This CDR3 has 15 residues. Germline CDR1 reads LGHNA; CDR2 reads YNFKEQ. V was pared by 4 bases and J by 0 bases, with 12 bases between. The V gene is TRBV4-2, the J gene TRBJ1-1; D gene unclear. The sequence was collected from a middle-aged man in good health and CMV-seropositive. The sequenced sample was PBMCs. The CDR3 reads CASSLAREMNTEAFF. CDR3 sequence (DNA): TGTGCCAGCAGCCTGGCACGGGAAATGAACACTGAAGCTTTCTTT.